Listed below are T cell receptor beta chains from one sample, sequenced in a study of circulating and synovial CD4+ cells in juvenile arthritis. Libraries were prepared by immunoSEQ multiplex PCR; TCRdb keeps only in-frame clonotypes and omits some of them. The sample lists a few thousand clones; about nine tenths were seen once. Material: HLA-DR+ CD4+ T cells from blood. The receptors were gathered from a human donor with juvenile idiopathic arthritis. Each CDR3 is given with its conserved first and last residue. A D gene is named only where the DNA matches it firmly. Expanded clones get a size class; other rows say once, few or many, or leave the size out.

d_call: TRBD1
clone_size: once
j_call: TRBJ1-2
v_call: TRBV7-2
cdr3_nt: TGTGCCAGCAGCTTACAGGGGGCGCGTGGCTACACCTTC
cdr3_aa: CASSLQGARGYTF

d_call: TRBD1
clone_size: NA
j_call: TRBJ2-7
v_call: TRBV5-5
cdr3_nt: TGTGCCAGTTCTTCACCTAGGGGGACAGGGTCGCCCGAGCAGTACTTC
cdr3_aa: CASSSPRGTGSPEQYF

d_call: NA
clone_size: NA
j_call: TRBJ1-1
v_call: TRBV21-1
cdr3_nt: TGTGCCAGCAGCAGACCGACAGGAGTGAACACTGAAGCTTTCTTT
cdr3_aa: CASSRPTGVNTEAFF

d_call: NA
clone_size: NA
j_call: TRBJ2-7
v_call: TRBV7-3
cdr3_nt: TGTGCCAGCTCCCCCTTGGGAGGAAGCTACGAGCAGTACTTC
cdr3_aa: CASSPLGGSYEQYF

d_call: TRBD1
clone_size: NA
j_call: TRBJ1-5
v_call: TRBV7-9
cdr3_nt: TGTGCCAGCAGCTTTAACCCACGGGGACAGGGTAGAGGTCAGCCCCAGCATTTT
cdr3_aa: CASSFNPRGQGRGQPQHF

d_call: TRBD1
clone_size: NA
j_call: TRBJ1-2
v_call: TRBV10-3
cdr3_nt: TGTGCCATCAGAGACGGAACAGGGGCGCGGGGCTACACCTTC
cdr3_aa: CAIRDGTGARGYTF

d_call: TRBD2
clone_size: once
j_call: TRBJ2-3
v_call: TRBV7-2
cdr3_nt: TGTGCCAGCAGCTTAGCGACTAGCGGGGTTACTGGTGTCGATACGCAGTATTTT
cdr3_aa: CASSLATSGVTGVDTQYF

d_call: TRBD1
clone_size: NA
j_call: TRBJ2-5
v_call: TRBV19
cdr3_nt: TGTGCCGGTAGGGCCAGGGGGTCAGAGACCCAGTACTTC
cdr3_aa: CAGRARGSETQYF

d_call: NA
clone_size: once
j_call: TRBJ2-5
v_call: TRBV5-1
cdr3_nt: TGCGCCAGCAGGCTGTCTAGCAGTGGGGAGACCCAGTACTTC
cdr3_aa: CASRLSSSGETQYF

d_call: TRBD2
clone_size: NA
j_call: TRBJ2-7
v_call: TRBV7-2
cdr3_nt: TGTGCCAGCAGCTTAGGAGCGGGGTCTTCCTACGAGCAGTACTTC
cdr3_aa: CASSLGAGSSYEQYF

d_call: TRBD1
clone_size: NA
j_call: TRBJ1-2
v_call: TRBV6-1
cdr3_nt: TGTGCCAGCAGTGAAAGGGACAGGAATGCCCAGGGCTACACCTTC
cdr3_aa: CASSERDRNAQGYTF

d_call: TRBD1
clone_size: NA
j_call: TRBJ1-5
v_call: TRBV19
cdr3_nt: TGTGCCAGTAGTAGGGGACAGGGGATTTTTAGCAATCAGCCCCAGCATTTT
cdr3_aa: CASSRGQGIFSNQPQHF

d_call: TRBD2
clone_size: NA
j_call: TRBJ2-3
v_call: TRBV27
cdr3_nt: TGTGCCAGCAGTTTATCTAGACTAGCAGTTAGCACAGATACGCAGTATTTT
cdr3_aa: CASSLSRLAVSTDTQYF

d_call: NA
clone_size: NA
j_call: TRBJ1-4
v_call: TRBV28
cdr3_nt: TGTGCCAGCAGTAACAGTCTAAATGAAAAACTGTTTTTT
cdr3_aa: CASSNSLNEKLFF

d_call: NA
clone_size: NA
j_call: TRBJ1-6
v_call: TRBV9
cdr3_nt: TGTGCCAGCAGCGCGACAGATGGGAATAATTCCCCCCTCCACTTT
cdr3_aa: CASSATDGNNSPLHF

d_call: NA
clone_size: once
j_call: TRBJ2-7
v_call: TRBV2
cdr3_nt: TGTGCCAGCGGCTTGAGGGACACCTACGAGCAGTACTTC
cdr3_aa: CASGLRDTYEQYF

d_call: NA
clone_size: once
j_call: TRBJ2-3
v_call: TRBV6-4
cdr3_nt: TGTGCCAGCAGTGACTCCGAAGCCGATACGCAGTATTTT
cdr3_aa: CASSDSEADTQYF

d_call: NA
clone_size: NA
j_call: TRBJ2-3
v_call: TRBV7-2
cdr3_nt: TGTGCCAGCAGCTTGGTGGGGCTACGGACAGATACGCAGTATTTT
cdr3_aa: CASSLVGLRTDTQYF

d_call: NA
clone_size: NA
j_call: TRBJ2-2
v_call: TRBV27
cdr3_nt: TGTGCCAGCACCTCCGTTGGTACTTACACCGGGGAGCTGTTTTTT
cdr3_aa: CASTSVGTYTGELFF

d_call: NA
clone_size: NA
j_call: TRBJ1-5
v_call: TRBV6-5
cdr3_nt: TGTGCCAGCAGTTACCATCGCGGAGATCAGCCCCAGCATTTT
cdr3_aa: CASSYHRGDQPQHF

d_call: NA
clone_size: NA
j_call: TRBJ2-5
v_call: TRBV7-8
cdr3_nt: TGTGCCAGCAGCTTAGAGGGGGGGGAGACCCAGTACTTC
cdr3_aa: CASSLEGGETQYF

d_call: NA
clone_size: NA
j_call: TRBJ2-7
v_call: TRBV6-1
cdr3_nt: TGTGCCAGCAGTGAAGTAGGAGGGTCTGACGAGCAGTACTTC
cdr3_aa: CASSEVGGSDEQYF